The clone carrying this T cell receptor beta chain was recorded a few times. The target antigen is unknown. This sample was taken from a study of T-cell reconstitution after alpha-beta-depleted transplantation in children. Study-wide results and limits: Reported findings indicate that, about two months after transplant, alpha-beta T cells came from several hundred expanded clones, which were derived from non-depleted graft cells. Surviving recipient T cells and thymic progenitors accounted for the high day-60 TCRbeta diversity observed in some patients. Hyperexpanded clones declined; after one year, newly produced T cells mostly supplied diversity.

Germline-derived CDR1 and CDR2 are LGHNT and FRNRAP. V gave up 5 bases and J gave up 7 bases, with 16 bases separating them. The CDR3 runs to 14 residues. Molecular barcoding with unique molecular identifiers was used for the TCRbeta library. MiXCR, run by TCRdb on the PCR reads, gives a single entry per CDR3 protein. Altogether about a million distinct CDR3 sequences are present, about 31% being singletons, with the ten largest covering roughly 30%. The specimen comprised PBMCs, mostly from graft donor cells, sampled 360 days after TCRalphabeta/CD19-depleted stem cell transplant. This receptor was obtained from a boy in the first two years of life who had a stem cell transplant for SCID, so the T cells may come from the graft donor. The chain carries TRBV12-5 and TRBJ2-3; TRBD1 might be the D (6 bases). CDR3 in DNA: TGTGCTAGTGGTCCCGGGACAAAGGAACATACGCAGTATTTT. This translates into CASGPGTKEHTQYF.